This T cell receptor beta chain comes out of a study of OX40 agonist ivuxolimab in advanced cancers. For the study at large: Patients received ivuxolimab, an agonistic anti-OX40 (CD134) antibody. Dose-escalation patients had hepatocellular carcinoma, melanoma, renal cell or head and neck cancer. Ivuxolimab was administered intravenously to patients at 0.01 to 10 mg/kg every 2 weeks.

Data came from immunoSEQ multiplex PCR; TCRdb stores just in-frame clones and leaves some out. The table shows tens of thousands of clones, with approximately 90% occurring only once. Study results and limitations: Low normalized T-cell clonal expansion was also seen in some nonresponders.

As concerns this clone: What it binds is not known.

CDR1 is SGHNT, CDR2 YYREEE, per germline (reference sequence). The V gene lost 0 bases and the J gene lost 3 bases, with 9 bases spanning the gap. The CDR3 spans 15 residues. The TCR comes from an adult with an advanced solid tumor such as melanoma, head and neck, liver or kidney cancer. The genes are TRBV5-4 and TRBJ2-2; TRBD2 is a possible D gene (5 bases). Material: CD4+ or CD8+ T cells sorted from blood, obtained in a trial of the OX40 agonist ivuxolimab. CDR3 sequence (DNA): TGTGCCAGCAGCTTGGGGGCGCGGGACACCGGGGAGCTGTTTTTT. Amino acids: CASSLGARDTGELFF.